This record concerns one TCR beta chain sequence. Its antigen is not known. Vbeta (60) and Jbeta (13) primers were used in the PCR. The protocol was immunoSEQ multiplex PCR, while the TCRdb copy is restricted to in-frame clones and leaves out a portion. The sample has more than 150,000 clones, around 82% seen once; the top ten hold around 0.27%. The data were obtained in a study of cytomegalovirus exposure and HLA in healthy donors. Study context: Earlier findings included more than 95 million unique TCR beta sequences obtained from about 180 million T cells.

Germline CDR1 reads MNHEY; CDR2 reads SVGAGI. The CDR3 runs 12 residues. Trimming cost V 7 bases and J 7 bases, with 10 bases left between them. General study points: Earlier analysis found most TCR beta V segments productive about 90% or about 30% of the time. TRBV6-2, TRBV6-3 and some other V segments were excluded as indistinguishable.

The chain combines TRBV6-5 with TRBJ1-4; tentatively, D is TRBD1 (5 bases). The sample was PBMCs. The sequence came from a boy between 10 and 17 years old in good health and CMV-seronegative. The CDR3 loop is CASTQGSEKLFF. The DNA for the CDR3 is TGTGCCAGCACCCAGGGAAGTGAAAAACTGTTTTTT.